This TCR beta chain was found in a study of blood T cells in healthy people across ages. Regarding the study as a whole: Observed TCR beta diversity per million T cells went down as age went up. This fall followed a roughly linear course with age. The donors' CMV status was not determined, possibly confounding changes in expanded clonotypes.

With a J-beta primer mix and a sample-barcoded 5' primer, a second PCR ran about 7 to 12 cycles. TCRdb independently ran MiXCR on the 5' RACE reads; one entry per CDR3 protein. Of 850,000 to 1,000,000 distinct CDR3 sequences listed, roughly 51% were seen once; the top ten hold about 20%. This clonotype was counted between two and nine times. What it binds is not known. Germline and junction disagree at one end, which may indicate a read error. CDR1 SGHRS and CDR2 YFSETQ come from the germline V gene. The CDR3 loop spans 15 amino acids. The sequenced sample consisted of blood. This TCR came from a woman aged 55-70 years in good health. The chain recombines TRBV5-1 with TRBJ2-7; a weak D match, TRBD2 (6 bases). The CDR3 sequence is CASSYSGRGSYEQYF. The CDR3 nucleotides are TGTGCCAGCAGTTACTCCGGGCGGGGATCCTACGAGCAGTACTTC.